This T cell receptor (beta chain) was captured by sequencing in a study of blood T cell repertoires in COVID-19. Germline trimming cut 6 bases from V and 10 bases from J; bases unmatched to any gene: 12. Germline V gene sequence: CDR1 MNHEY, CDR2 SMNVEV (reference sequence). This CDR3 contains 14 residues. Self-reported history from a screening survey and questionnaire set each donor's cohort. Assay: immunoSEQ multiplex PCR; the TCRdb copy retains only in-frame clones and omits some. The data contain about 150,000 clones, 80% to 85% of them singletons. The source material was PBMCs or T cells enriched from blood (not recorded which). This clonotype was obtained from a woman between 45 and 65 years old who had been exposed to COVID-19. This chain connects TRBV27 to TRBJ2-1, with TRBD1 identical over 7 bases. The CDR3 DNA sequence: TGTGCCAGCAGGCTGGCCTCCCGGGACAGAGAGCAGTTCTTC. This gives the protein CASRLASRDREQFF.